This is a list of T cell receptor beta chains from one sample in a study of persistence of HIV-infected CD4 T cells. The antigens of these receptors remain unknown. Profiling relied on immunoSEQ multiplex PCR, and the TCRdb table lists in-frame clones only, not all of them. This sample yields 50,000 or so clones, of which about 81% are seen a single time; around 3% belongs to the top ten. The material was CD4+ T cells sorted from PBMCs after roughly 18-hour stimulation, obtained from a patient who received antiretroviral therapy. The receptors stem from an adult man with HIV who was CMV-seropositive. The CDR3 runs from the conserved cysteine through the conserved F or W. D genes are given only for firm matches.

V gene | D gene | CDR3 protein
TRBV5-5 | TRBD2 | CASSLIAGGLSEQFF
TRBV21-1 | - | CASSKGTGTGANVLTF
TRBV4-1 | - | CASSRKPGDTGELFF
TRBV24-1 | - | CAPCVGGGRGHTGELFF
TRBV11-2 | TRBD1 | CASSLEGQGYNEQFF
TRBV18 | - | CASSPEGRGNQPQHF
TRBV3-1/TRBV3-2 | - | CASSQLTSSYGYTF
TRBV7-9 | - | CASSLSLNTIYF
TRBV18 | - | CASSPNTGATNEKLFF
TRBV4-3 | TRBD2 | CASSQGYSSGNRRSYNEQFF
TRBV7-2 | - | CASSLGEAQNSPLHF
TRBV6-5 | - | CASRLLGTEAFF
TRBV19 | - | CASSLASSRDTQYF
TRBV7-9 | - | CASSLFNNQPQHF
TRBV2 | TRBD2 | CASSEGSGRALQYF
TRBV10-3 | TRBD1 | CAINPAGQGQTEAFF
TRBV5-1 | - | CASSLEQGNTIYF
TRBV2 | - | CASSQAGVDQPQHF
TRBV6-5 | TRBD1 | CASGRQGKRELFF
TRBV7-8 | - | CASSLVLVRTPGTQYF
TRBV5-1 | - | CASSLRGVTSGDEQYF
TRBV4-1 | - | CASSQGLVSGNQPQHF
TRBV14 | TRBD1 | CASSPQGDRAFVNYGYTF
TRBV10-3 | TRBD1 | CAISETGQGAETQYF
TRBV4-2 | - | CASSLRGPVLDTEAFF
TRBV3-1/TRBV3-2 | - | CASSQGGNTEAFF
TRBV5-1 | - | CASSLGGGINEQFF
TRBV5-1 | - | CASSPPDHNAKNIQYF
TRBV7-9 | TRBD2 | CASSPGLAGGLSKFF
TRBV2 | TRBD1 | CASSNDPAGQGHEQYF
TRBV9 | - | CASSVGYEQFF
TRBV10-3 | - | CAISESSGTGELFF
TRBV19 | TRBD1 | CASSISGRTGVRADTQYF
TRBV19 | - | CASSPYGHRNTGELFF
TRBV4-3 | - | CASSQEVTGRGTEAFF
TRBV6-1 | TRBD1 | CASSERGLHF
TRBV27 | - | CASSPTFASRTGELFF
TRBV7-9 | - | CASSLRSAVNTEAFF
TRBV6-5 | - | CASNPGGPNSPLHF
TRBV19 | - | CASSIRGTNYGYTF
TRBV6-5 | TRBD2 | CASSGGLAGTDTQYF
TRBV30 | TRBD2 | CAWRSASGRNEQYF
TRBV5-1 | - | CASSLVARVNTEAFF
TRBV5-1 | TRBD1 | CASSSGRTGTGEKLFF